Following are 23 T cell receptor beta chains from one sample sequenced in a study of blood T cells in healthy people across ages. Combining a sample-barcoded 5' primer with a J-beta primer mix, a second PCR ran for roughly 7 to 11 cycles. TCRdb analysed the 5' RACE reads with MiXCR anew, one entry per CDR3 protein. Among some 760,000 distinct CDR3 sequences listed, 25% were seen once. The sample also formed part of further work on T cells of mothers and their children.

The specimen sequenced was blood. These receptors originate from a boy aged 5-17 years in good health.

V is TRBV3-1 and J is TRBJ2-5; 7 nucleotides align to TRBD2. J gave up 4 bases and V 0 bases, and 8 bases lay outside the gene matches. The germline V gene encodes CDR1 LGHDT and CDR2 YNNKEL (reference sequence). There are 16 residues in the CDR3. CDR3 bases: TGTGCCAGCAGCCAAGATTGGTGGGAGGGCCGAGAGACCCAGTACTTC. Translated: CASSQDWWEGRETQYF.

In its sample, this clonotype was seen a few times. V is TRBV12-3 or TRBV12-4 and J is TRBJ2-1, with D perhaps given as TRBD1 or TRBD2 (5 bases each). The V end was cut by 6 bases, the J end by 4 bases, with 16 bases between. The CDR3 consists of 15 residues. Here the CDR3 DNA reads TGTGCCAGCAGGCAGGGAGAGGGAGTTTACAATGAGCAGTTCTTC. Its translation is CASRQGEGVYNEQFF.

This clonotype occurred a few times. The chain employs TRBV7-3 and TRBJ2-5; D call uncertain. From germline, CDR1 is SGHTA and CDR2 FQGTGA. V was shortened by 6 bases and J by 1 base, with 9 bases between the two germline ends. The CDR3 extends over 13 amino acids. In DNA form, the CDR3 reads TGTGCCAGCAGGGGCGGCCCCCAAGAGACCCAGTACTTC. Amino acids: CASRGGPQETQYF.

The J gene is TRBJ2-3, the V gene TRBV3-1; D may be TRBD1 (5 bases). Trimming shortened V by 4 bases and J by 1 base, and 9 bases separated the two germline ends. The CDR3 runs 14 residues. The V gene's germline CDR1 is LGHDT and CDR2 YNNKEL (reference sequence). The CDR3 loop reads CASSRATGTDTQYF. CDR3 sequence (DNA): TGTGCCAGCAGCCGCGCGACAGGCACAGATACGCAGTATTTT.

The V gene is TRBV28, the J gene TRBJ2-1, with D perhaps matching TRBD1 or TRBD2 (5 bases each). There are 15 residues in the CDR3. V shed 5 bases and J shed 5 bases, with 16 bases lying between them. CDR1 is MDHEN, CDR2 SYDVKM, per germline. The CDR3, as DNA: TGTGCCAGCAGTCCGATAGGGACGGATAACAATGAGCAGTTCTTC. Protein product: CASSPIGTDNNEQFF.

This clonotype was recorded a few times. The junction does not match germline at one end; this may be a read error. The V and J genes are TRBV7-2 and TRBJ2-3; 14 nucleotides align to TRBD2. Germline V gene data show CDR1 as SGHTA and CDR2 as FQGNSA. This CDR3 has 15 residues. In DNA, the CDR3 is TGTGCCTGCAGCGGACTAGCGGGGGGTACAGATACGCAGTATTTT. Amino acids: CACSGLAGGTDTQYF.

The chain joins TRBV5-1 to TRBJ1-6; tentative D call: TRBD1 (6 bases). Between the trimmed V and J ends, which lost 3 bases and 1 base, there was a span of 11 bases. This CDR3 spans 16 amino acids. Germline V gene lookup returns CDR1 SGHRS and CDR2 YFSETQ. CDR3: CASSSPTGSYNSPLHF. In nucleotides, the CDR3 is TGCGCCAGCAGCTCCCCGACAGGATCCTATAATTCACCCCTCCACTTT.

The chain couples TRBV29-1 to TRBJ1-2; D uncertain. With 4 bases removed from V and 4 bases from J, the gap between germline ends came to 7 bases. The CDR3 consists of 11 residues. Germline CDR1 reads SQVTM; CDR2 reads ANQGSEA. CDR3 loop: CSVVSSYGYTF. For the CDR3, the DNA is TGCAGCGTTGTCTCAAGCTATGGCTACACCTTC.

The chain links TRBV7-2 to TRBJ2-3; 14 bases are shared with TRBD2. V dropped 1 base and J dropped 2; count of bases not matched to a gene: 11. The germline V gene encodes CDR1 SGHTA and CDR2 FQGNSA. The CDR3 length is 20 residues. The CDR3 loop is CASSLVVPGLAGALTDTQYF. CDR3 DNA: TGTGCCAGCAGCTTAGTAGTCCCGGGACTAGCGGGGGCTCTCACAGATACGCAGTATTTT.

In this sample, this clonotype turned up a few times. An end of the junction does not agree with germline; a read error may underlie this. The chain couples TRBV27 to TRBJ1-2, with a tentative D call TRBD1 (5 bases). From germline, CDR1 is MNHEY and CDR2 SMNVEV (reference sequence). This CDR3 has 14 residues. The CDR3 loop reads CASSSGTDFGGYAF. The DNA of the CDR3 is TGTGCCAGCAGTTCTGGGACCGACTTCGGAGGCTACGCCTTC.

This clonotype was recorded a few times. V is TRBV12-3 or TRBV12-4 and J is TRBJ1-2; D is unresolved. Between the trimmed V and J ends, which lost 6 bases and 8 bases, there was a span of 19 bases. This CDR3 comprises 14 residues. CDR3 DNA: TGTGCCAGCAGCTTAACGACGGTGACGGGGGGCTACACCTTC. As protein: CASSLTTVTGGYTF.

This clonotype was seen a few times. This chain uses TRBV20-1 with TRBJ2-5, with D uncertain. V lost 1 base and J lost 2, with 8 bases in between. CDR3 length equals 13 residues. Germline loops: CDR1 DFQATT, CDR2 SNEGSKA (reference sequence). The CDR3 nucleotides are TGCAGTGCTAGAGGGTACTTACAAGAGACCCAGTACTTC. It encodes CSARGYLQETQYF.

This clonotype was counted at least ten times. The rearrangement joins TRBV7-2 to TRBJ1-4, with D possibly TRBD1 on 5 matching bases. The CDR3 runs 15 residues. Trimming removed 8 bases from V and 7 bases from J, with 20 bases in between. Germline V gene lookup returns CDR1 SGHTA and CDR2 FQGNSA. CDR3 nucleotide sequence: TGTGCCAGCCGCGGGGGAGGTCCTGGGGCTGAAAAACTGTTTTTT. Translated, it gives CASRGGGPGAEKLFF.

This chain connects TRBV29-1 to TRBJ1-2; unclear D gene. Germline CDR1 and CDR2: SQVTM and ANQGSEA. The CDR3 sequence is 11 residues long. The V gene lost 7 bases and the J gene lost 6 bases, with 12 bases spanning the gap. CDR3 protein: CSGATTHGYTF. The CDR3 coding sequence is TGCAGCGGGGCCACCACCCATGGCTACACCTTC.

This clonotype was seen more than once but under ten times. The V gene is TRBV7-3, the J gene TRBJ2-1; D unresolved. The germline V gene encodes CDR1 SGHTA and CDR2 FQGTGA. V was clipped by 5 bases and J by 9 bases, with 8 bases between them. The CDR3 runs 11 residues. This chain's CDR3 is CASSGEGEQFF. Written as DNA, the CDR3 is TGTGCCAGCAGCGGTGAAGGTGAGCAGTTCTTC.

This clonotype was observed a handful of times. A much larger clonotype is one base distant, so this may be a read error. V is TRBV4-1 and J is TRBJ2-5; tentative D call: TRBD2 (6 bases). The J call may not be correct, given that the DNA end is closer to TRBJ2-1. This CDR3 has 16 residues. Looked up from germline, CDR1 is MGHRA and CDR2 is YSYEKL. CDR3 region: CASSLRLVSTHDEQFF. The CDR3 DNA reads TGCGCCAGCAGCCTAAGACTAGTCTCGACCCACGATGAGCAGTTCTTC.

The chain carries TRBV10-3 and TRBJ2-7, with D tentatively TRBD1 or TRBD2 (5 bases each). This CDR3 has 13 amino acids. The germline CDR1 and CDR2 sequences are ENHRY and SYGVKD. With 4 bases removed from V and 3 bases from J, the gap between germline ends came to 10 bases. CDR3 sequence: CAISGDGNYEQYF. The CDR3 DNA sequence: TGTGCCATCAGTGGGGACGGAAACTACGAGCAGTACTTC.

The rearrangement links TRBV18 to TRBJ2-1; possible D gene TRBD1, 6 bases. The J call may be wrong; the DNA end is better matched by TRBJ2-5. CDR3 length: 14 residues. CDR1 and CDR2 from the germline V gene are KGHSH and LQKENI. The DNA for the CDR3 is TGTGCCAGCTCACCAGTGGGGGCGAAGGAGACCCAGTACTTC. Its translation is CASSPVGAKETQYF.

This clonotype was seen a few times. The gene calls are TRBV15 and TRBJ2-7; D unclear. CDR1 is LNHNV, CDR2 YYDKDF, per germline (reference sequence). The length of the CDR3 is 15 residues. V dropped 1 base and J dropped 6 bases, with 16 bases sitting between them. CDR3 coding DNA: TGTGCCACCAGCAGAGCGGGTGGACCCTTGGGCGAGCAGTACTTC. As protein: CATSRAGGPLGEQYF.

In this sample, this clonotype turned up a few times. This rearrangement joins TRBV6-2 or TRBV6-3 to TRBJ2-4, with TRBD1 matching 12 bases. Trimming cost V 5 bases and J 0 bases; bases outside gene matches: 5. This CDR3 is 17 amino acids long. Germline loops: CDR1 MNHEY, CDR2 SVGEGT. This CDR3 reads CASSGTGGELAKNIQYF. Here the CDR3 DNA reads TGTGCCAGCAGTGGGACAGGGGGCGAACTAGCCAAAAACATTCAGTACTTC.

This CDR3 is CASSLGTHIGYTF. In DNA form, the CDR3 reads TGTGCCAGCAGCTTAGGGACCCATATTGGCTACACCTTC. This chain uses TRBV7-9 with TRBJ1-2; D gene ambiguous. Trimming took 1 base from V and 7 from J, leaving 10 bases between them. This CDR3 is built from 13 residues. Germline loops: CDR1 SEHNR, CDR2 FQNEAQ (reference sequence).

This clonotype was recorded at least ten times. This rearrangement joins TRBV28 to TRBJ2-5, with 8 nucleotides matching TRBD2. J gave up 5 bases and V 2 bases, and 4 bases lay outside the gene matches. CDR3 length equals 14 residues. CDR1 is MDHEN, CDR2 SYDVKM, per germline. CDR3 loop: CASSLGLARETQYF. CDR3 sequence (DNA): TGTGCCAGCAGTTTAGGACTAGCTAGGGAGACCCAGTACTTC.

The chain is built from TRBV28 and TRBJ2-7; 10 bases line up with TRBD2. From germline, CDR1 is MDHEN and CDR2 SYDVKM. The CDR3 loop spans 16 amino acids. V gave up 3 bases and J gave up 0 bases; unmatched junction bases: 5. CDR3 nucleotides: TGTGCCAGCAGTTTCTCTACTAGCGGGATCTCCTACGAGCAGTACTTC. Translation gives CASSFSTSGISYEQYF.